The clone carrying this TCR beta chain was seen a few times. The antigen is undetermined. Library preparation (for TCRbeta) was performed with unique molecular identifiers. TCRdb reprocessed the PCR reads via MiXCR and lists one record per CDR3 protein. This table has about 240,000 distinct CDR3 sequences, over 20% appearing once. The record originates from a study of T-cell reconstitution after alpha-beta-depleted transplantation in children. Findings and limits, study-wide: At the one-year point after transplant, T-cell counts and TCRbeta diversity were found to come mostly from T cells that had been newly produced.

The CDR3 loop spans 15 amino acids. V lost 7 bases and J lost 9, with 19 bases in between. CDR1 is MDHEN and CDR2 is SYDVKM in the germline V gene. The material sequenced was PBMCs, taken before TCRalphabeta/CD19-depleted stem cell transplant. The source is a girl aged 2 to 10 with Fanconi anemia, due to receive a stem cell transplant. The chain links TRBV28 to TRBJ1-6, with a tentative D call TRBD1 (5 bases). In nucleotides, the CDR3 is TGTGCCAGCACTCCGACAGAGCTTTTGATTTCACCCCTCCACTTT. Translated: CASTPTELLISPLHF.